These 21 T cell receptor beta chains came from one sample sequenced in a study of cytomegalovirus exposure and HLA in healthy donors. PCR was performed using 60 Vbeta and 13 Jbeta primers. TCRdb's table, derived via immunoSEQ multiplex PCR, lists solely in-frame clones and lacks some. The listing records roughly 190,000 clones. Sample: PBMCs. The origin of the receptors is a young woman in good health and CMV-seropositive.

The chain uses TRBV4-1 and TRBJ1-2; 9 nucleotides match TRBD1. V was clipped by 0 bases and J by 3 bases; unmatched bases: 2. Germline V lookup: CDR1 MGHRA, CDR2 YSYEKL. The CDR3 loop spans 15 amino acids. The CDR3 region has the DNA TGCGCCAGCAGCCAAGAGGGACAGGGTCACTATGGCTACACCTTC. It specifies CASSQEGQGHYGYTF.

The chain uses TRBV5-1 and TRBJ2-1; 8 bases fit TRBD2. The CDR3 loop spans 16 amino acids. V shed 1 base, J shed 6 bases, and the junction held 9 bases outside the gene matches. The V gene's germline CDR1 is SGHRS and CDR2 YFSETQ. This chain's CDR3 is CASSLSWGLGINEQFF. CDR3 sequence (DNA): TGCGCCAGCAGCTTGTCGTGGGGACTAGGCATCAATGAGCAGTTCTTC. The complete variable domain, with remaining parts taken from reference TRBV5-1 and TRBJ2-1, reads KAGVTQTPRYLIKTRGQQVTLSCSPISGHRSVSWYQQTPGQGLQFLFEYFSETQRNKGNFPGRFSGRQFSNSRSEMNVSTLELGDSALYLCASSLSWGLGINEQFFGPGTRLTVL.

The V gene is TRBV5-5, the J gene TRBJ2-7, with 9 bases identical to TRBD2. CDR3 length: 19 residues. Trimming removed 4 bases from V and 3 bases from J; junction bases left unmatched: 20. Germline values: CDR1 SGHKS, CDR2 YYEKEE (reference sequence). The CDR3 reads CASSLTGTSTNSRHYEQYF. In DNA form, the CDR3 reads TGTGCCAGCAGCCTGACCGGGACTAGCACAAACTCCAGGCACTACGAGCAGTACTTC.

V usage is TRBV6-5 and J usage is TRBJ1-2; no firm D call. V dropped 0 bases and J dropped 4 bases, with 9 bases sitting between them. The CDR3 consists of 14 residues. Germline loops: CDR1 MNHEY, CDR2 SVGAGI. The CDR3, as DNA: TGTGCCAGCAGTTACTCGAGGGCCGGCTATGGCTACACCTTC. It codes for CASSYSRAGYGYTF.

V gene TRBV29-1 combines with J gene TRBJ2-2; 7 nucleotides match TRBD2. Germline V lookup: CDR1 SQVTM, CDR2 ANQGSEA. The ends lost 7 bases at V and 1 base at J; junction bases unmatched: 3. The CDR3 sequence is 13 residues long. The CDR3 nucleotides read TGCAGCGCAGGCGGGAGGAACACCGGGGAGCTGTTTTTT. Its translation: CSAGGRNTGELFF.

The rearrangement joins TRBV7-9 to TRBJ2-6; no clear D. CDR3 size: 15 residues. Germline-derived CDR1 and CDR2 are SEHNR and FQNEAQ (reference sequence). Trimming stripped 4 bases from V and 0 bases from J, with 7 bases between. The CDR3 DNA sequence: TGTGCCAGCAGCTCGATGAGCTCTGGGGCCAACGTCCTGACTTTC. Residues: CASSSMSSGANVLTF. The full variable domain, in which reference TRBV7-9 and TRBJ2-6 provide the parts outside the CDR3, is DTGVSQNPRHKITKRGQNVTFRCDPISEHNRLYWYRQTLGQGPEFLTYFQNEAQLEKSRLLSDRFSAERPKGSFSTLEIQRTEQGDSAMYLCASSSMSSGANVLTFGAGSRLTVL.

V and J are TRBV6-5 and TRBJ2-6; D is uncertain. V gave up 8 bases and J gave up 1 base, with 6 bases separating them. Germline CDR1 and CDR2: MNHEY and SVGAGI. The CDR3 loop spans 13 amino acids. CDR3 protein: CASSTSGANVLTF. The CDR3 nucleotides read TGTGCCAGCTCCACATCTGGGGCCAACGTCCTGACTTTC.

The V and J genes are TRBV4-3 and TRBJ1-4; no reliable D call. V was pared by 0 bases and J by 7 bases, with 15 bases between. Germline V lookup: CDR1 LGHNA, CDR2 YSLEER. The length of the CDR3 is 16 residues. CDR3 coding DNA: TGCGCCAGCAGCCAAGATCCCCCCGGGGAGGGTGAAAAACTGTTTTTT. Encoded protein: CASSQDPPGEGEKLFF.

The rearrangement uses TRBV6-6 and TRBJ2-5; D not resolved. The CDR3 loop spans 11 amino acids. V was cut by 4 bases and J by 4 bases, with 4 bases left in between. CDR1 is MNHNY and CDR2 is SVGAGI in the germline V gene (reference sequence). CDR3: CASSSGETQYF. The CDR3 DNA reads as TGTGCCAGCAGTTCCGGAGAGACCCAGTACTTC.

The chain carries TRBV9 and TRBJ1-2; TRBD1 aligns across 9 bases. The V segment lost 7 bases and the J segment 8 bases; nucleotides outside the gene matches: 9. CDR3 length: 13 residues. Germline CDR1 and CDR2: SGDLS and YYNGEE. Written as DNA, the CDR3 is TGTGCCAGCGGAATTATGGACAGGGGCGGCTACACCTTC. It is translated as CASGIMDRGGYTF.

This sequence joins TRBV6-1 and TRBJ2-5, with D possibly TRBD1 on 6 matching bases. Germline assignment: CDR1 MNHNS and CDR2 SASEGT. Trimming stripped 1 base from V and 11 bases from J, with 17 bases between. CDR3 length: 14 amino acids. This CDR3 reads CASSEGRTAGEQYF. Here the CDR3 DNA reads TGTGCCAGCAGTGAAGGGAGGACGGCAGGGGAGCAGTACTTC.

The chain uses TRBV2 and TRBJ2-5, with a weak D call TRBD1 (6 bases). Trimming removed 6 bases from V and 1 base from J, with 15 bases in between. The CDR3 is made up of 15 amino acids. The germline V gene has CDR1 SNHLY and CDR2 FYNNEI. CDR3 sequence (DNA): TGTGCCAGCAGAAACGACAGGCTTGCCCAAGAGACCCAGTACTTC. This encodes CASRNDRLAQETQYF.

This sequence joins TRBV6-5 and TRBJ2-3, with 7 positions matching TRBD2. The germline gives CDR1 MNHEY, CDR2 SVGAGI. V was clipped by 4 bases and J by 4 bases; unmatched bases: 8. CDR3 length: 15 amino acids. The CDR3 coding sequence is TGTGCCAGCAGTTCGGGACTACTCGAGGCAGATACGCAGTATTTT. Its protein product is CASSSGLLEADTQYF.

The CDR3: CASSQSTGNTIYF. The CDR3 DNA sequence: TGCGCCAGCAGCCAATCTACAGGGAACACCATATATTTT. The J gene is TRBJ1-3, the V gene TRBV4-3; a possible D gene is TRBD1 (6 bases). Germline loops: CDR1 LGHNA, CDR2 YSLEER. CDR3 length: 13 amino acids. Trimming took off 2 bases at V and 7 bases at J, with 9 bases between the two ends.

The V and J genes are TRBV25-1 and TRBJ1-4; D gene uncertain. The V and J ends lost 1 base and 6 bases respectively, with 15 bases between them. The CDR3 contains 16 residues. Germline V lookup: CDR1 MGHDK, CDR2 SYGVNS. CDR3: CASSELVSGSDEKLFF. CDR3 DNA sequence: TGTGCCAGCAGTGAATTGGTTAGCGGTTCGGATGAAAAACTGTTTTTT.

The V gene is TRBV5-1, the J gene TRBJ2-3, with TRBD2 matching 8 bases. Per germline, CDR1 SGHRS and CDR2 YFSETQ. The CDR3 has 14 amino acids. The junction had 3 bases not matched to a gene; V was cut back by 1 base and J by 5 bases. The CDR3 region has the DNA TGCGCCAGCAGCTTGAGCGGGGGACTAGATACGCAGTATTTT. Residues: CASSLSGGLDTQYF.

For this clone: Relative to the germline gene, one junction end is altered; a read error may explain this. The chain combines TRBV7-7 with TRBJ2-5, with 11 positions matching TRBD2. This CDR3 comprises 16 residues. In germline, CDR1 is SSHAT, CDR2 FNYEAQ (reference sequence). Written as DNA, the CDR3 is TGTGCTAGCAGCTCAGGACTAGCGGGCAACCAAGAGACCCAGTACTTC. Translation gives CASSSGLAGNQETQYF.

Note on this clone: The junction shows a germline mismatch at one end, possibly a read error. The V gene is TRBV7-7, the J gene TRBJ2-5; 8 bases are a match to TRBD2. The V gene's germline CDR1 is SSHAT and CDR2 FNYEAQ (reference sequence). The CDR3 spans 15 residues. CDR3 sequence: CASSLQSGGPETQYF. CDR3 DNA sequence: TGTGCTAGCAGCTTACAGAGCGGGGGCCCAGAGACCCAGTACTTC.

J is TRBJ2-7 and V is TRBV5-5; TRBD1 matches 8 bases. The CDR3 is 16 amino acids. Germline values: CDR1 SGHKS, CDR2 YYEKEE (reference sequence). V was clipped by 3 bases and J by 1 base; unmatched bases: 9. DNA of the CDR3: TGTGCCAGCAGCTACCGACAGACAGGGGAGTCCTACGAGCAGTACTTC. It encodes CASSYRQTGESYEQYF.

V usage is TRBV11-2 and J usage is TRBJ1-1; TRBD1 matches 9 bases. This CDR3 comprises 15 residues. With 5 bases clipped from V and 3 bases from J, the junction kept 7 bases outside the gene matches. CDR1 and CDR2 from the germline V gene are SGHAT and FQNNGV. Here the CDR3 DNA reads TGTGCCAGCAGCCAGATACGACAGGGGGACACTGAAGCTTTCTTT. This codes for CASSQIRQGDTEAFF.

The chain is built from TRBV11-3 and TRBJ2-5; 10 bases match TRBD1. The CDR3 totals 14 residues. Germline V CDR1 and CDR2: SGHNT, YENEEA. Trimming cost V 5 bases and J 4 bases; bases outside gene matches: 4. Here the CDR3 reads CASSDRGRGETQYF. CDR3 DNA sequence: TGTGCCAGCAGCGACAGGGGGCGCGGAGAGACCCAGTACTTC.